The 14 T cell receptor beta chains below come from one sample, sequenced in a study of healthy donors' naive CD4 and CD8 T cells (dated by TCRdb to between 2014 and 2017). TCRdb names 454 GS FLX Titanium as the instrument used. A previously published linear amplification protocol was used to build TCR libraries from approximately 450 ng of total RNA. TCRdb redid the processing of the public reads, applying fastp at Q25 and MiXCR, and retained in-frame beta chains. Each record represents a unique CDR3 protein, reported with the most common genes and DNA among its rows. In this sample the table shows some 190,000 distinct CDR3 sequences, under 85% of which occur a single time. The ten largest clones capture 2% to 2.5% of the sample. Sequences were obtained from naive CD4+ and CD8+ T cells sorted from blood, pooled from several donors. The cell subset or site label, read with the paper, signifies: FACS-sorted naive CD4+ (CD45RO-CD45RA+) and naive CD8+ (CD45RA+CD27bright) T cells. The receptors were sampled from a pool of human donors in good health; the sample pools cells from several healthy donors.

This chain connects TRBV11-2 to TRBJ2-1; D may match TRBD1 or TRBD2 (5 bases each). This CDR3 spans 14 amino acids. Trimming removed 5 bases from V and 8 bases from J, with 16 bases in between. CDR1 and CDR2 (germline): SGHAT, FQNNGV. In DNA form, the CDR3 reads TGTGCCAGCAGCCGGGGACGCCGAGGGGATGAGCAGTTCTTC. Translation gives CASSRGRRGDEQFF.

V is TRBV6-6 and J is TRBJ1-1; D is ambiguous. Germline CDR1 is MNHNY and CDR2 is SVGAGI (reference sequence). The V end lost 7 bases, the J end lost 1 base, and 7 bases lay between the germline ends. The CDR3 extends over 12 amino acids. The CDR3 DNA reads as TGTGCCAGCATTCGGGAGAACACTGAAGCTTTCTTT. It specifies CASIRENTEAFF.

The chain uses TRBV19 and TRBJ2-1; 10 nucleotides line up with TRBD2. Trimming cost V 4 bases and J 0 bases; bases outside gene matches: 3. This CDR3 has 16 amino acids. The germline CDR1 and CDR2 sequences are LNHDA and SQIVND (reference sequence). The CDR3 DNA sequence: TGTGCCAGTAGTACACTAGCGGGACCCTCCTACAATGAGCAGTTCTTC. This translates into CASSTLAGPSYNEQFF.

This clonotype was counted once. This chain connects TRBV5-1 to TRBJ1-1; tentative D call: TRBD1 (6 bases). The V gene's germline CDR1 is SGHRS and CDR2 YFSETQ. V dropped 4 bases and J dropped 6 bases, with 22 bases sitting between them. The length of the CDR3 is 16 residues. CDR3 nucleotides: TGCGCCAGCAGCGCCATACAGGGTGCAACCTTCTCTGAAGCTTTCTTT. Translated, it gives CASSAIQGATFSEAFF.

The rearrangement joins TRBV6-1 to TRBJ2-7; 8 nucleotides match TRBD1. CDR1 MNHNS and CDR2 SASEGT come from the germline V gene. Trimming cost V 7 bases and J 6 bases; bases outside gene matches: 2. The CDR3 runs 11 residues. The CDR3 reads CASTQGAEQYF. CDR3 bases: TGTGCCAGCACGCAGGGGGCCGAGCAGTACTTC.

CDR3 nucleotide sequence: TGTGCCTGGTGCCGGGGGGATCAGAATTCACCCCTCCACTTT. Its protein is CAWCRGDQNSPLHF. This chain joins TRBV30 and TRBJ1-6; maybe TRBD1 (5 bases). The CDR3 totals 14 residues. The V and J ends lost 5 bases and 7 bases respectively, with 15 bases between them. The germline gives CDR1 GTSNPN, CDR2 SVGIG (reference sequence). Full variable domain (rest looked up from reference TRBV30 and TRBJ1-6): SQTIHQWPATLVQPVGSPLSLECTVEGTSNPNLYWYRQAAGRGLQLLFYSVGIGQISSEVPQNLSASRPQDRQFILSSKKLLLSDSGFYLCAWCRGDQNSPLHFGNGTRLTVT.

For this clonotype: A read error may account for a junction end that differs from germline. The chain is built from TRBV24-1 and TRBJ2-7; a possible D gene is TRBD2 (6 bases). Germline V gene data show CDR1 as KGHDR and CDR2 as SFDVKD. This CDR3 comprises 14 residues. CDR3 bases: TGTGCCAGCAGTTCTTCACTAGCCCTCTACGAGCAGTACTTC. Translating it yields CASSSSLALYEQYF.

The CDR3 region is CASANRLDYGYTF. The CDR3 DNA reads TGTGCCAGCGCGAATCGCCTGGACTATGGCTACACCTTC. The chain carries TRBV6-5 and TRBJ1-2; D gene unclear. The germline CDR1 and CDR2 sequences are MNHEY and SVGAGI. With 8 bases removed from V and 3 bases from J, the gap between germline ends came to 13 bases. The CDR3 is 13 residues long.

The V and J genes are TRBV28 and TRBJ1-5; D might be TRBD1 (5 bases). Trimming shortened V by 3 bases and J by 6 bases, and 18 bases separated the two germline ends. CDR1 is MDHEN, CDR2 SYDVKM, per germline. The length of the CDR3 is 16 residues. The CDR3 DNA follows: TGTGCCAGCAGTTTTCACCTGACAGTCCGTCGTCAGCCCCAGCATTTT. This codes for CASSFHLTVRRQPQHF.

The chain couples TRBV29-1 to TRBJ2-7; 8 nucleotides match TRBD1. The CDR3 has 13 residues. CDR1 and CDR2 from the germline V gene are SQVTM and ANQGSEA. V lost 4 bases, J lost 7 bases, and 9 bases stayed unmatched. The CDR3 bases are TGCAGCGTTGGGACAGGGCGAGTGCGAGAGCAGTACTTC. Protein product: CSVGTGRVREQYF.

This clonotype has just a few counts. The CDR3 DNA is TGCAGCGTTAGAGACACTGAAGCTTTCTTT. Protein: CSVRDTEAFF. The gene calls are TRBV29-1 and TRBJ1-1; no reliable D call. V was trimmed by 5 bases and J by 3 bases, leaving 4 bases between them. The CDR3 has 10 amino acids. Germline V CDR1 and CDR2: SQVTM, ANQGSEA.

This clonotype was counted a single time. The chain employs TRBV27 and TRBJ2-3; 7 bases match TRBD2. This CDR3 comprises 14 residues. J was trimmed by 3 bases and V by 9 bases; bases with no gene match: 9. Germline-derived CDR1 and CDR2 are MNHEY and SMNVEV (reference sequence). CDR3 sequence: CARVTSVSTDTQYF. The CDR3 bases are TGTGCCAGGGTAACTAGCGTTAGTACAGATACGCAGTATTTT.

The J gene is TRBJ2-1, the V gene TRBV19, with a weak D call TRBD2 (5 bases). The CDR3 runs to 16 residues. Trimming took off 5 bases at V and 0 bases at J, with 14 bases between the two ends. Germline CDR1 is LNHDA and CDR2 is SQIVND (reference sequence). The CDR3: CASSYGRGSSYNEQFF. Written as DNA, the CDR3 is TGTGCCAGTAGTTATGGACGGGGAAGCTCCTACAATGAGCAGTTCTTC.

The chain carries TRBV6-5 and TRBJ2-5, with D unclear. Trimming removed 5 bases from V and 1 base from J, with 5 bases in between. Per germline, CDR1 MNHEY and CDR2 SVGAGI. The CDR3 consists of 12 residues. The CDR3 spells CASSAIQETQYF. The CDR3 region has the DNA TGTGCCAGCAGTGCGATCCAAGAGACCCAGTACTTC.